The 21 T cell receptor beta chains below come from one sample, sequenced in a study of blood T cell repertoires in COVID-19. The data were produced by immunoSEQ multiplex PCR, yet TCRdb's version contains in-frame clones alone and is incomplete. The sample holds 30,000 or so clones, 88% seen once. The sample comprised peripheral blood. These receptor sequences come from a man aged 55 to 70 with COVID-19, enrolled during active disease.

V gene TRBV27 combines with J gene TRBJ1-2, with no clear D. The CDR3 is 15 residues long. Germline V gene data show CDR1 as MNHEY and CDR2 as SMNVEV (reference sequence). Trimming stripped 0 bases from V and 7 bases from J, with 15 bases between. The CDR3 spells CASSLSYRSEGGYTF. The DNA of the CDR3 is TGTGCCAGCAGTTTATCGTACAGAAGCGAGGGTGGCTACACCTTC.

This clone showed up just once. The chain couples TRBV9 to TRBJ2-3; 11 bases are shared with TRBD2. Trimming took 0 bases from V and 5 from J; bases not matched to a gene: 5. CDR1 SGDLS and CDR2 YYNGEE come from the germline V gene. This CDR3 contains 16 residues. CDR3 region: CASSVAQLAGVDTQYF. As DNA, the CDR3 is TGTGCCAGCAGCGTAGCCCAACTAGCGGGAGTAGATACGCAGTATTTT.

The chain has TRBV9 and TRBJ1-5; 7 nucleotides match TRBD1. The CDR3 is made up of 15 amino acids. V lost 0 bases to trimming and J lost 3 bases; unmatched junction nucleotides: 3. Germline CDR1 and CDR2: SGDLS and YYNGEE. Written as DNA, the CDR3 is TGTGCCAGCAGCGTAGCCGGACAGGTCAATCAGCCCCAGCATTTT. It translates to CASSVAGQVNQPQHF.

This clone was found once. The V and J genes are TRBV27 and TRBJ1-1, with TRBD1 identical over 8 bases. This CDR3 is built from 15 residues. CDR1 and CDR2 (germline): MNHEY, SMNVEV (reference sequence). With 2 bases clipped from V and 4 bases from J, the junction kept 6 bases outside the gene matches. CDR3: CASSLSPGGGTEAFF. The CDR3 region has the DNA TGTGCCAGCAGTTTAAGTCCAGGGGGCGGCACTGAAGCTTTCTTT.

The rearrangement uses TRBV7-9 and TRBJ2-5, with a tentative D call TRBD1 (6 bases). Germline V gene sequence: CDR1 SEHNR, CDR2 FQNEAQ (reference sequence). V gave up 5 bases and J gave up 2 bases, with 9 bases separating them. This CDR3 has 13 amino acids. In DNA, the CDR3 is TGTGCCAGCAGCCCGGACAGTCAAGAGACCCAGTACTTC. Translated: CASSPDSQETQYF.

The genes are TRBV5-6 and TRBJ2-1; tentative D call: TRBD2 (5 bases). The V gene's germline CDR1 is SGHDT and CDR2 YYEEEE. The CDR3 is made up of 12 amino acids. V dropped 3 bases and J dropped 9 bases, with 10 bases sitting between them. This CDR3 reads CASSSTRVEQFF. The CDR3 DNA follows: TGTGCCAGCAGCTCTACTAGGGTTGAGCAGTTCTTC.

The chain recombines TRBV5-4 with TRBJ1-2, with D unclear. Deletions cut 5 bases from V and 4 bases from J, with 15 bases between. This CDR3 region has 14 residues. Germline V CDR1 and CDR2: SGHNT, YYREEE (reference sequence). The CDR3 DNA reads as TGTGCCAGCAGTCCTGACGCCGCGGGCTATGGCTACACCTTC. Translating gives CASSPDAAGYGYTF.

This chain connects TRBV7-3 to TRBJ1-2, with 11 nucleotides matching TRBD1. Germline assignment: CDR1 SGHTA and CDR2 FQGTGA. V trimming: 2 bases; J trimming: 3 bases; junction bases outside the gene matches: 5. The CDR3 spans 16 residues. The CDR3 region has the DNA TGTGCCAGCAGCTTACCAGGACAGGGGGCTGACTATGGCTACACCTTC. This codes for CASSLPGQGADYGYTF.

This chain links TRBV29-1 with TRBJ1-1; D unclear. The CDR3 has 13 residues. The germline V and J ends were trimmed by 5 bases and 0 bases, with 10 bases remaining between them. The V gene's germline CDR1 is SQVTM and CDR2 ANQGSEA. The CDR3: CSVRNDMNTEAFF. The CDR3 DNA is TGCAGCGTTCGCAATGACATGAACACTGAAGCTTTCTTT.

The chain employs TRBV4-2 and TRBJ2-5; the D gene is possibly TRBD2 (6 bases). This CDR3 has 17 amino acids. Trimming removed 0 bases from V and 5 bases from J, with 19 bases in between. Germline assignment: CDR1 LGHNA and CDR2 YNFKEQ. Here the CDR3 DNA reads TGTGCCAGCAGCCAAGATAGTAGGACCTCGCGGGGTGAGACCCAGTACTTC. It codes for CASSQDSRTSRGETQYF.

The chain's CDR3 is CAISESGTGALTGYGYTF. The DNA for the CDR3 is TGTGCCATCAGTGAGTCGGGGACAGGGGCTCTCACGGGATATGGCTACACCTTC. V usage is TRBV10-3 and J usage is TRBJ1-2, with 10 bases lining up with TRBD1. The CDR3 runs 18 residues. The V and J ends lost 0 bases and 5 bases, in that order; junction bases with no gene match: 12. Germline CDR1 and CDR2: ENHRY and SYGVKD.

This chain joins TRBV3-1 (or the pseudogene TRBV3-2) and TRBJ2-5; TRBD1 is a possible D gene (6 bases). The length of the CDR3 is 14 residues. Germline V gives CDR1 LGHDT, CDR2 YNNKEL (reference sequence). V lost 4 bases to trimming and J lost 3 bases, with 12 bases between them. CDR3 loop: CASSRDTREETQYF. In nucleotides, the CDR3 is TGTGCCAGCAGCCGGGACACCCGAGAAGAGACCCAGTACTTC.

The chain combines TRBV4-1 with TRBJ2-7; 9 positions match TRBD2. CDR3 size: 15 residues. Trimming at V came to 1 base and at J to 2 bases, leaving 3 bases not matched to a gene. CDR1 is MGHRA, CDR2 YSYEKL, per germline. As DNA, the CDR3 is TGCGCCAGCAGCCAAGGACTAGCGGCAGCCTACGAGCAGTACTTC. Protein: CASSQGLAAAYEQYF.

The chain is built from TRBV28 and TRBJ1-4; 8 bases are shared with TRBD1. V dropped 5 bases and J dropped 4; count of bases not matched to a gene: 6. Germline V CDR1 and CDR2: MDHEN, SYDVKM. The CDR3 is 15 residues long. This chain's CDR3 is CASSPRGQVNEKLFF. DNA for the CDR3: TGTGCCAGCAGTCCTAGGGGACAGGTTAATGAAAAACTGTTTTTT. Combining the CDR3 with reference TRBV28 and TRBJ1-4 gives the whole variable domain DVKVTQSSRYLVKRTGEKVFLECVQDMDHENMFWYRQDPGLGLRLIYFSYDVKMKEKGDIPEGYSVSREKKERFSLILESASTNQTSMYLCASSPRGQVNEKLFFGSGTQLSVL.

J is TRBJ2-7 and V is TRBV14; TRBD2 agrees at 8 bases. V shed 5 bases, J shed 6 bases, and the junction held 6 bases outside the gene matches. Germline CDR1 reads SGHDN; CDR2 reads FVKESK. The CDR3 has 13 residues. The CDR3 sequence is CASSTREGSEQYF. The CDR3 DNA sequence: TGTGCCAGCAGCACCCGGGAGGGAAGCGAGCAGTACTTC.

This rearrangement joins TRBV28 to TRBJ2-7; possible D gene TRBD2, 5 bases. Trimming removed 7 bases at V and 1 base at J, with 11 bases between. The CDR3 runs to 13 residues. Germline CDR1 and CDR2: MDHEN and SYDVKM. In nucleotides, the CDR3 is TGTGCCAGCATAACCAGCGGATCCTACGAGCAGTACTTC. This translates into CASITSGSYEQYF. The full variable domain, in which reference TRBV28 and TRBJ2-7 provide the parts outside the CDR3, is DVKVTQSSRYLVKRTGEKVFLECVQDMDHENMFWYRQDPGLGLRLIYFSYDVKMKEKGDIPEGYSVSREKKERFSLILESASTNQTSMYLCASITSGSYEQYFGPGTRLTVT.

This sequence joins TRBV29-1 and TRBJ1-1; 9 bases map to TRBD1. Germline CDR1 SQVTM, CDR2 ANQGSEA. The CDR3 spans 16 residues. Unmatched junction bases numbered 6, after V lost 1 base and J lost 0 bases. CDR3 sequence (DNA): TGCAGCGTTGAAGGAGGGACAGGGACTATGAACACTGAAGCTTTCTTT. Amino acid sequence: CSVEGGTGTMNTEAFF.

The chain combines TRBV27 with TRBJ1-2; D is unclear. The CDR3 is 13 residues long. The V end lost 0 bases, the J end lost 5 bases, and 7 bases lay between the germline ends. The germline V gene has CDR1 MNHEY and CDR2 SMNVEV (reference sequence). The CDR3 DNA reads TGTGCCAGCAGTTTATCGGGCACGTATGGCTACACCTTC. Its translation: CASSLSGTYGYTF.

V gene TRBV2 combines with J gene TRBJ2-2; a weak D match, TRBD1 (6 bases). V gave up 2 bases and J gave up 1 base, with 17 bases separating them. CDR3 length: 18 amino acids. Germline V gene sequence: CDR1 SNHLY, CDR2 FYNNEI. This CDR3 reads CASSESGGGRRNTGELFF. CDR3 nucleotide sequence: TGTGCCAGCAGTGAAAGTGGGGGCGGGCGGAGGAACACCGGGGAGCTGTTTTTT.

The chain links TRBV6-5 to TRBJ1-2; unclear D gene. In germline, CDR1 is MNHEY, CDR2 SVGAGI. The ends were cut back, 2 bases at V and 1 base at J, with 5 bases in the middle. The CDR3 has 13 amino acids. CDR3 sequence reads: CASSYTDNYGYTF. Here the CDR3 DNA reads TGTGCCAGCAGTTACACAGATAACTATGGCTACACCTTC.

The chain carries TRBV6-6 and TRBJ2-2; possibly TRBD2 for D (5 bases). The CDR3 totals 15 residues. The V end was cut by 5 bases, the J end by 1 base, with 11 bases between. Germline V CDR1 and CDR2: MNHNY, SVGAGI (reference sequence). DNA for the CDR3: TGTGCCAGCAGTCCTACTAGGGAGAACACCGGGGAGCTGTTTTTT. It translates to CASSPTRENTGELFF.